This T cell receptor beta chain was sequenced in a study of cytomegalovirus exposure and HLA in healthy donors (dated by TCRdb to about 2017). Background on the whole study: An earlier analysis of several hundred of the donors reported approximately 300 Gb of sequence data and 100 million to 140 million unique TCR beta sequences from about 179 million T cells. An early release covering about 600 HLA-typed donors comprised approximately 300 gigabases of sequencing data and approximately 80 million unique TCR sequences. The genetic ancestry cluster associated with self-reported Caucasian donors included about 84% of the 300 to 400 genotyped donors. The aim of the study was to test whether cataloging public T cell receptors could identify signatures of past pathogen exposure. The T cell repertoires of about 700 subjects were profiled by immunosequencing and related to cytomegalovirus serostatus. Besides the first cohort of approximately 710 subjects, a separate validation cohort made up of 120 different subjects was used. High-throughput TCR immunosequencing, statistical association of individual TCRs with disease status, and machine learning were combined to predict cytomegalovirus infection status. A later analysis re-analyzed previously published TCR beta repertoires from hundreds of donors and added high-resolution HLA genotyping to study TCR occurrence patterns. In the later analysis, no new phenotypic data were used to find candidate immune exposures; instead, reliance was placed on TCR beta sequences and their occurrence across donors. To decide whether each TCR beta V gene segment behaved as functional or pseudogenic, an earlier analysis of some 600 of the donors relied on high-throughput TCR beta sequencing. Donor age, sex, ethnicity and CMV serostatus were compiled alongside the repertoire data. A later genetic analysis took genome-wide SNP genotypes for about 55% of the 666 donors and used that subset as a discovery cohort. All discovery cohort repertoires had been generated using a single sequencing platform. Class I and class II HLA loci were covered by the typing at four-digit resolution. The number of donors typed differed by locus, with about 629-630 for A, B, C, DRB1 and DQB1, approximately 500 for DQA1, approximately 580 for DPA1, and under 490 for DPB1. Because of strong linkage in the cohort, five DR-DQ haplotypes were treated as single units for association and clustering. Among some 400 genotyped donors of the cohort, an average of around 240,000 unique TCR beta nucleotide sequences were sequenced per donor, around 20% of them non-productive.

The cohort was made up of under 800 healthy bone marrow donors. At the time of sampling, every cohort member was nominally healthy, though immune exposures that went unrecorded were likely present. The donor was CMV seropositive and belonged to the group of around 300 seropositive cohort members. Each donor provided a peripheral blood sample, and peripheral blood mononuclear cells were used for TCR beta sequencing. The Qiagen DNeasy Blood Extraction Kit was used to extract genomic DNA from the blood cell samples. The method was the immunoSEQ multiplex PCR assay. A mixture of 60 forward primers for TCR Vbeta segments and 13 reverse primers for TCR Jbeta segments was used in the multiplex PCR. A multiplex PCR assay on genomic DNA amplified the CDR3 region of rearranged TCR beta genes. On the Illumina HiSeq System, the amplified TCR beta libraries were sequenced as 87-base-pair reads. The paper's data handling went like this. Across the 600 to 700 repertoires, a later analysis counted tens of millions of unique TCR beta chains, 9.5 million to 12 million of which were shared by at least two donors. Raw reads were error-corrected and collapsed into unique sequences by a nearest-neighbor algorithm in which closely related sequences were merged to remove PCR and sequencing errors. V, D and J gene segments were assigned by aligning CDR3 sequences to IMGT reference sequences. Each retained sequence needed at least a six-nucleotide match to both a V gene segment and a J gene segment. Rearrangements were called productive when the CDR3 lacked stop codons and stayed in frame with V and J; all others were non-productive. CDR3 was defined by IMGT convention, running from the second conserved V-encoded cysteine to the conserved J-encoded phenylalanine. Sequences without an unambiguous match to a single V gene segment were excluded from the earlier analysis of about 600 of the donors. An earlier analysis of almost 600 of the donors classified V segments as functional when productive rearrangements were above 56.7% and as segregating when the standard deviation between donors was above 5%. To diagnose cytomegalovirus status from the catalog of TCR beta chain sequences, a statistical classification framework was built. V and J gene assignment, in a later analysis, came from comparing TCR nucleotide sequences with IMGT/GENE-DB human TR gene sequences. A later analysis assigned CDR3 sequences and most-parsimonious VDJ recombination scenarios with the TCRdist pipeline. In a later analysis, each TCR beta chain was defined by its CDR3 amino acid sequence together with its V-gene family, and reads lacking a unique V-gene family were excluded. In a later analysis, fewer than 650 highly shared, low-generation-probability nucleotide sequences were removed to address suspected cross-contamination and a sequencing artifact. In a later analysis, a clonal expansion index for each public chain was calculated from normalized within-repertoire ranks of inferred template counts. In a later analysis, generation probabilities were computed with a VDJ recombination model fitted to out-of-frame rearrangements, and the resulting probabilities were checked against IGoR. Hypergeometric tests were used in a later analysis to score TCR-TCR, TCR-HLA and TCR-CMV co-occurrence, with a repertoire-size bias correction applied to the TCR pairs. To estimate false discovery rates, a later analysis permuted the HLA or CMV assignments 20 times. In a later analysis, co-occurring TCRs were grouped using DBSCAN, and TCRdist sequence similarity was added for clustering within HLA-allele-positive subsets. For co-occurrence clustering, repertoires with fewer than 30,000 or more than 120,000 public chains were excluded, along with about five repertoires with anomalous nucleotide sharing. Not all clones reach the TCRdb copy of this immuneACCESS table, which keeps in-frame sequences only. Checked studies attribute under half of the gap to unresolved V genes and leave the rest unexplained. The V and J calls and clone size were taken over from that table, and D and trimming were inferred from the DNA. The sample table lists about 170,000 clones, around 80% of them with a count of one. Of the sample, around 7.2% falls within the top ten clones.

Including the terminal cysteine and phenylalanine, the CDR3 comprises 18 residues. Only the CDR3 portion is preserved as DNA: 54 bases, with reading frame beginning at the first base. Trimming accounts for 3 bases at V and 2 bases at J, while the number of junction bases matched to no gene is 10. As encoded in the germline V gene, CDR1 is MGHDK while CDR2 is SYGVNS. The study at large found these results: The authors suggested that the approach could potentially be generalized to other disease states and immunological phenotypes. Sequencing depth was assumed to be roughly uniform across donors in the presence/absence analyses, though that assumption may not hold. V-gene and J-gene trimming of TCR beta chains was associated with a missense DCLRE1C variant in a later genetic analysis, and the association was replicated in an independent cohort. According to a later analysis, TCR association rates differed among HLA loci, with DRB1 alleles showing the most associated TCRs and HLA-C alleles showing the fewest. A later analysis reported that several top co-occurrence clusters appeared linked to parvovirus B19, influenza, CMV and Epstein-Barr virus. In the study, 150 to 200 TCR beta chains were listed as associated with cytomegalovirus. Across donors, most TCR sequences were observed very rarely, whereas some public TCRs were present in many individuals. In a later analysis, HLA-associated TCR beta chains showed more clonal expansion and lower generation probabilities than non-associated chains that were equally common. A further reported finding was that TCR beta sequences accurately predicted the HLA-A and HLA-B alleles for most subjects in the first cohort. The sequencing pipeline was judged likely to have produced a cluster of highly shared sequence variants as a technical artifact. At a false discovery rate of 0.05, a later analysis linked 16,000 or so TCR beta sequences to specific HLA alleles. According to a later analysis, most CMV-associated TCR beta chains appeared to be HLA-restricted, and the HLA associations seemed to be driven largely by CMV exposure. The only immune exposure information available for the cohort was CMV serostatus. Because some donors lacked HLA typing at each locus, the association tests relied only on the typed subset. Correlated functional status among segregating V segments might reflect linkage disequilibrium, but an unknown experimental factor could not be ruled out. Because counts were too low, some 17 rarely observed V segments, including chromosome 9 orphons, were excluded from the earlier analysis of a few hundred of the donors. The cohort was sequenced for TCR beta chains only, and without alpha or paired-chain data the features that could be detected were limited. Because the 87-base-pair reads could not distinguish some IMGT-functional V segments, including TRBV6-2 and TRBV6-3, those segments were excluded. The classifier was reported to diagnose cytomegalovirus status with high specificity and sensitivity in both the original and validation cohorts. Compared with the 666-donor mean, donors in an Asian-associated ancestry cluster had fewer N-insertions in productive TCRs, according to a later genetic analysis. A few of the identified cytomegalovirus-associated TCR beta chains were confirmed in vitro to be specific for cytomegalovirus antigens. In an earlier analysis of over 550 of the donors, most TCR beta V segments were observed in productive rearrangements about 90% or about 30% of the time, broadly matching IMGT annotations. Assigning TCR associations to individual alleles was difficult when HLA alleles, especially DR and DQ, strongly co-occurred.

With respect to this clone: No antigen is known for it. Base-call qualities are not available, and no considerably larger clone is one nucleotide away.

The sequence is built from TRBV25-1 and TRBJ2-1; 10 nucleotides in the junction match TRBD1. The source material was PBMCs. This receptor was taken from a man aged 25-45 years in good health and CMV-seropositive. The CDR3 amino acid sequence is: CASSEGDRGRRAYNEQFF. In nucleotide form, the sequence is TGTGCCAGCAGTGAGGGAGACAGGGGGCGGAGAGCCTACAATGAGCAGTTCTTC. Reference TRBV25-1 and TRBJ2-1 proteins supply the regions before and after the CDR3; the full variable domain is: EADIYQTPRYLVIGTGKKITLECSQTMGHDKMYWYQQDPGMELHLIHYSYGVNSTEKGDLSSESTVSRIRTEHFPLTLESARPSHTSQYLCASSEGDRGRRAYNEQFFGPGTRLTVL.